This record concerns one TCR beta chain sequence. Assignments of participants to cohorts depended upon their own reported clinical history. Generated by immunoSEQ multiplex PCR, the TCRdb table keeps only in-frame clones and is missing some. The sample has roughly 400,000 clones, about 88% seen once. The V gene end was trimmed by 0 bases and the J gene end by 0 bases; junction bases not matched to a gene: 9. Germline CDR1 reads SGHKS; CDR2 reads YYEKEE (reference sequence). The CDR3 is 18 amino acids. The record originates from a study of blood T cell repertoires in COVID-19. As for the study in general: Donors in the United States, Italy and Spain gave samples during acute or convalescent COVID-19. Sources were T cells, B-cell-depleted T cells, or PBMCs; the material itself was cDNA or gDNA.

Sample: PBMCs or T cells enriched from blood (not recorded which). The chain employs TRBV5-5 and TRBJ2-1, with TRBD2 matching over 7 bases. The sequence was collected from a woman younger than 30 who had been exposed to COVID-19. The CDR3 spells CASSLESGGGGSYNEQFF. The CDR3 DNA sequence: TGTGCCAGCAGCTTGGAGTCGGGAGGAGGCGGCTCCTACAATGAGCAGTTCTTC.